Described below is a single T cell receptor (beta chain) sequence and its context. The junction departs from the called germline gene at one end, perhaps through a read error. The sample belongs to a study of shared clonotypes between healthy human individuals. Looking at the study overall: The donors, a couple of women and a few men, were aged 18 to 49.

The authors loaded 150 to 250 ng DNA, about 30,000 T cell genomes, into sorted-subset replicate PCRs. Sequencing was performed with immunoSEQ multiplex PCR; in TCRdb, only in-frame clones are kept and a portion is missing. This sample has roughly 1,600,000 clones; roughly 98.5% occur once, and the top ten carry about 0.4%. Sequences were obtained from naive CD4+ T cells sorted from blood. Subset of the sample: CD45RA+ positively selected. The source of this sequence is a man aged 25-40 years in good health.

The CDR3 sequence: CASSLVTRSQGEVFF. The CDR3 DNA reads TGCGCCAGCAGCTTGGTGACAAGGTCCCAGGGGGAAGTTTTCTTT. The V call is TRBV5-1, the J call TRBJ1-1; TRBD1 matches 7 bases. This CDR3 spans 15 amino acids. Germline values: CDR1 SGHRS, CDR2 YFSETQ.